The clone carrying this TCR beta chain has only a few counts. Its antigen is unidentified. This sample is drawn from a study of T-cell memory formation after mild COVID-19. Overall study findings and caveats: Some SARS-CoV-2-responding clones were already detected in memory before infection.

TCRdb fed the 5' RACE reads into MiXCR, producing one record per CDR3 protein. The sample shows 180,000 or so distinct CDR3 sequences, roughly 10% of them seen only once. This CDR3 comprises 12 residues. The V gene lost 6 bases and the J gene lost 6 bases, with 9 bases spanning the gap. Germline V gene sequence: CDR1 MNHEY, CDR2 SVGEGT. The receptor's source is a man aged 18 to 29 who had mild COVID-19 (a few samples of this study predate the infection). Cell type and time point are not known. Material for sequencing was PBMCs or a T cell subset sorted from them (not recorded which). This rearrangement joins TRBV6-2 or TRBV6-3 to TRBJ2-1; D is ambiguous. The CDR3 spells CASSSRFNEQFF. CDR3 bases: TGTGCCAGCAGCTCCCGGTTCAATGAGCAGTTCTTC.